This passage covers 8 T cell receptor beta chains from one sample sequenced in a study of shared clonotypes between healthy human individuals. Repertoires were generated with immunoSEQ multiplex PCR, while TCRdb's copy carries only in-frame clones and drops some. In the table there are some 500,000 clones, more than 95% of which are singletons. The sample consisted of naive CD4+ T cells sorted from blood. Subset specified: CD45RA+ positively selected. These receptors were taken from a woman aged 25 to 39 in good health.

V gene TRBV19 combines with J gene TRBJ2-7, with 9 positions matching TRBD2. CDR1 LNHDA and CDR2 SQIVND come from the germline V gene (reference sequence). The CDR3 is 15 amino acids. Trimming removed 6 bases from V and 3 bases from J; junction bases left unmatched: 9. The CDR3 spells CASSHPGLANYEQYF. In DNA form, the CDR3 reads TGTGCCAGTAGCCATCCGGGACTAGCTAACTACGAGCAGTACTTC.

The chain combines TRBV5-1 with TRBJ1-1, with a tentative D call TRBD1 (6 bases). This CDR3 has 17 residues. Trimming pared 0 bases from V and 3 bases from J, leaving 18 bases between. Germline V gene sequence: CDR1 SGHRS, CDR2 YFSETQ. CDR3 in DNA: TGCGCCAGCAGCTTGGCACAGGGAGTATCCTTGGACACTGAAGCTTTCTTT. Its translation is CASSLAQGVSLDTEAFF.

This clone has a single count. The chain links TRBV29-1 to TRBJ1-3, with 10 bases that match TRBD1. Germline V CDR1 and CDR2: SQVTM, ANQGSEA. The length of the CDR3 is 15 residues. Losses at the gene ends were 4 bases for V and 2 bases for J; bases not matched to a gene: 5. CDR3 sequence reads: CSVGGTGEPGNTIYF. CDR3 nucleotides: TGCAGCGTTGGGGGGACAGGGGAGCCTGGAAACACCATATATTTT.

The J gene is TRBJ1-5, the V gene TRBV21-1. TRBV21-1 is annotated as a pseudogene. CDR3 length: 10 amino acids. The chain's CDR3 is CASGSQPQHF. As DNA, the CDR3 is TGTGCCAGCGGGTCTCAGCCCCAGCATTTT.

Only one count was recorded for this clone. The chain couples TRBV5-1 to TRBJ1-1; TRBD1 matches at 7 bases. Germline lookup yields CDR1 SGHRS and CDR2 YFSETQ. The CDR3 is made up of 13 amino acids. J was trimmed by 4 bases and V by 4 bases; bases with no gene match: 4. The CDR3 coding sequence is TGCGCCAGCAGCATGACAGGGACCACTGAAGCTTTCTTT. Protein sequence: CASSMTGTTEAFF. Complete variable domain (other parts from reference TRBV5-1 and TRBJ1-1): KAGVTQTPRYLIKTRGQQVTLSCSPISGHRSVSWYQQTPGQGLQFLFEYFSETQRNKGNFPGRFSGRQFSNSRSEMNVSTLELGDSALYLCASSMTGTTEAFFGQGTRLTVV.

CDR3 sequence (DNA): TGCGCCAGCAGCCAAGTTTCGCTAGCGGGTGTATCTGGCGAGCAGTACTTC. It yields the protein CASSQVSLAGVSGEQYF. The rearrangement uses TRBV4-1 and TRBJ2-7, with 8 bases fitting TRBD2. V lost 1 base to trimming and J lost 6 bases; unmatched junction nucleotides: 14. This CDR3 spans 17 amino acids. Germline V CDR1 and CDR2: MGHRA, YSYEKL.

This sequence joins TRBV4-1 and TRBJ1-2, with TRBD1 matching over 7 bases. The V gene's germline CDR1 is MGHRA and CDR2 YSYEKL. The CDR3 covers 15 residues. J gave up 2 bases and V 1 base, and 4 bases lay outside the gene matches. The CDR3 reads CASSQVPGGNYGYTF. The CDR3 DNA reads TGCGCCAGCAGCCAAGTTCCAGGGGGGAACTATGGCTACACCTTC.

This chain uses TRBV9 with TRBJ2-5; 14 positions agree with TRBD2. Germline CDR1 and CDR2: SGDLS and YYNGEE. V lost 1 base and J lost 4; bases outside the gene matches: 3. There are 16 residues in the CDR3. CDR3 nucleotide sequence: TGTGCCAGCAGCGTAAGGGGGACTAGCGGGAGAGAGACCCAGTACTTC. This encodes CASSVRGTSGRETQYF.